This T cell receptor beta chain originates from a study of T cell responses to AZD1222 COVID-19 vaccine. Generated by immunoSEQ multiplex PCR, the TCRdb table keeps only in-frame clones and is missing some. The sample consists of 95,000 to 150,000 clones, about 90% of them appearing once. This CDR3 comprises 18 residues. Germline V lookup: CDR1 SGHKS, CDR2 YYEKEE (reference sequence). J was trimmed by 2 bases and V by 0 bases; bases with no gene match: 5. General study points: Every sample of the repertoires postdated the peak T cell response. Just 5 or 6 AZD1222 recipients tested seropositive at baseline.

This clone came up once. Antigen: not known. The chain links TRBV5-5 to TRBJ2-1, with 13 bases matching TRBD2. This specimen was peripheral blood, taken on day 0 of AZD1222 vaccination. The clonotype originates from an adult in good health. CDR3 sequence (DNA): TGTGCCAGCAGCTTGGGACTAGCGGGGGGTTCCCCCTACAATGAGCAGTTCTTC. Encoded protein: CASSLGLAGGSPYNEQFF.